The clone carrying this TCR beta chain was detected only a few times. Its antigen remains unidentified. This specimen belongs to a study of regulatory T cells in long-lasting Graves disease. Findings and limits, study-wide: Reduced TCR diversity was observed in persistent Graves' patients versus newly diagnosed patients. Persistent disease was characterized by preferential usage of TRBV28, TRBJ1-2 and TRBJ2-5.

Building the TCR beta libraries relied on iRepertoire HTBI primers, and CDR3 regions underwent Arm-PCR. TCRdb re-called the multiplex PCR reads through MiXCR, storing one row per CDR3 protein. The sample lists roughly 380,000 distinct CDR3 sequences, roughly 15% occurring once. Deletions cut 0 bases from V and 4 bases from J, with 12 bases between. CDR3 size: 16 residues. Germline V CDR1 and CDR2: LGHNA, YNFKEQ. Described time point: newly diagnosed GD, antithyroid drugs for less than 3 months. After RNA was extracted from PBMCs, the TCR library was made from it. The diagnosis of Graves' disease used American Thyroid Association guidelines.

The chain employs TRBV4-2 and TRBJ1-4, with D perhaps TRBD1 (5 bases). This TCR was sampled from a female donor with Graves disease. The sample consisted of peripheral blood mononuclear cells (PBMCs), taken at new diagnosis, from a patient treated with antithyroid drugs. The CDR3 DNA sequence: TGTGCCAGCAGCCAAGAACGGGGCGGACTTAATGAAAAACTGTTTTTT. The encoded protein is CASSQERGGLNEKLFF.